Each of the 19 T cell receptor beta chains below was sequenced from the same sample in a study of T cells in Graves' hyperthyroidism and ophthalmopathy (dated by TCRdb to 2018 to 2020). Library preparation employed multiplex PCR. TCRdb records Illumina HiSeq 2000 as the sequencer. TCR beta CDR3 regions were amplified from RNA transcripts. The TCR CDR3 was subjected to a first round of RT-PCR using the HTBI primer set and the Qiagen OneStep RT-PCR kit. Clones were called with MiXCR by TCRdb after fastp trimmed the public reads at Q25, and only in-frame beta chains were retained. When rows share a CDR3 protein, they turn into one entry using the most common DNA and genes. Within this sample are hundreds of thousands of distinct CDR3 sequences, with about a third of them counted one time only. The top ten constitute around 30% of the sample. What was sequenced was blood. These receptors all stem from a woman in her 40s with Graves' hyperthyroidism.

Regarding this clonotype: A much larger clone sits a single nucleotide away, making a read error possible. The rearrangement uses TRBV20-1 and TRBJ1-2; no definite D call. From germline, CDR1 is DFQATT and CDR2 SNEGSKA (reference sequence). The length of the CDR3 is 14 residues. The V end lost 5 bases, the J end lost 4 bases, and 17 bases lay between the germline ends. Here the CDR3 DNA reads TGCAGTGCTGATACCCCTGCTCATAGCTATGGCTACACCTTC. This codes for CSADTPAHSYGYTF.

This clonotype was seen at least ten times. V and J are TRBV7-2 and TRBJ1-6; D is undetermined. V was shortened by 2 bases and J by 5 bases, with 10 bases between the two germline ends. Germline V gives CDR1 SGHTA, CDR2 FQGNSA. This CDR3 has 15 residues. Written as DNA, the CDR3 is TGTGCCAGCAGCTTAATGTCCACCAATAATTCACCCCTCCACTTT. Protein sequence: CASSLMSTNNSPLHF.

The table lists this clonotype with a few counts. The chain combines TRBV15 with TRBJ1-2; D is ambiguous. The CDR3 is made up of 13 amino acids. Between the trimmed V and J ends, which lost 1 base and 4 bases, there was a span of 7 bases. The V gene's germline CDR1 is LNHNV and CDR2 YYDKDF (reference sequence). The CDR3 is CATSRGGLYGYTF. The CDR3 coding sequence is TGTGCCACCAGCAGAGGAGGACTCTATGGCTACACCTTC.

The V call is TRBV10-3, the J call TRBJ1-5, with a possible D match to TRBD1 (5 bases). V gave up 7 bases and J gave up 5 bases, with 12 bases separating them. CDR3 length equals 13 residues. Germline-derived CDR1 and CDR2 are ENHRY and SYGVKD. CDR3: CAINGGGDQPQHF. CDR3 sequence (DNA): TGTGCCATCAATGGAGGAGGGGATCAGCCCCAGCATTTT.

The rearrangement joins TRBV7-2 to TRBJ2-2, with D maybe TRBD1 (6 bases). This CDR3 comprises 16 residues. Germline V gene lookup returns CDR1 SGHTA and CDR2 FQGNSA. The V end lost 1 base, the J end lost 0 bases, and 9 bases lay between the germline ends. The CDR3 DNA reads TGTGCCAGCAGCTTAGTTGGACAGCCGAACACCGGGGAGCTGTTTTTT. Its translation: CASSLVGQPNTGELFF.

Only a few counts were recorded for this clonotype. This chain uses TRBV24-1 with TRBJ2-3; perhaps TRBD2 as D (6 bases). V dropped 6 bases and J dropped 1 base, with 10 bases sitting between them. Germline assignment: CDR1 KGHDR and CDR2 SFDVKD. The CDR3 spans 14 residues. The CDR3 DNA is TGTGCCACCAGTCCTAGCGTCGGCACAGATACGCAGTATTTT. This sequence encodes CATSPSVGTDTQYF.

Points on this clonotype: An end of the junction does not agree with germline; a read error may underlie this. This chain uses TRBV7-9 with TRBJ2-7; TRBD1 matches 7 bases. The J call is doubtful: the DNA matches TRBJ2-1 better. There are 14 residues in the CDR3. Germline V gene data show CDR1 as SEHNR and CDR2 as FQNEAQ (reference sequence). The CDR3 region has the DNA TGTGCTAGCAGCTTAAGCGACAGGGTGGATGAGCAGTTCTTC. This sequence encodes CASSLSDRVDEQFF.

This clonotype came up once. One base away lies a much larger clone, so this may be a sequencing read error. The gene calls are TRBV7-2 and TRBJ2-2, with D tentatively TRBD1 (6 bases). The CDR3 has 16 amino acids. Germline V gene sequence: CDR1 SGHTA, CDR2 FQGNSA. CDR3 coding DNA: TGTGCCAGCAGCTTATTAGCAGGGGCGAACGCCGGGGAGCTGTTTTTT. This codes for CASSLLAGANAGELFF.

The table lists this clonotype with many counts. The V and J genes are TRBV2 and TRBJ1-2, with D unresolved. The V end lost 8 bases, the J end lost 3 bases, and 16 bases lay between the germline ends. Per germline, CDR1 SNHLY and CDR2 FYNNEI. The length of the CDR3 is 14 residues. The DNA of the CDR3 is TGTGCCAGCCAATCCTTGGGCGGGGACTATGGCTACACCTTC. Translation gives CASQSLGGDYGYTF.

The chain links TRBV5-4 to TRBJ2-7; TRBD2 might be the D (5 bases). Trimming stripped 1 base from V and 2 bases from J, with 10 bases between. Looked up from germline, CDR1 is SGHNT and CDR2 is YYREEE (reference sequence). The CDR3 is 14 amino acids. CDR3 in amino acids: CASSLRGFAYEQYF. CDR3 nucleotides: TGTGCCAGCAGCTTGCGGGGTTTCGCCTACGAGCAGTACTTC.

This chain joins TRBV6-1 and TRBJ2-7; D assignment may be TRBD1 or TRBD2 (6 bases each). The germline V gene has CDR1 MNHNS and CDR2 SASEGT. This CDR3 is built from 16 residues. The V gene lost 7 bases and the J gene lost 4 bases, with 23 bases spanning the gap. CDR3 sequence (DNA): TGTGCCAGCACTCCTCCGAGGGGGGTTAGTGGGTACGAGCAGTACTTC. This sequence encodes CASTPPRGVSGYEQYF.

The rearrangement joins TRBV12-3 or TRBV12-4 to TRBJ2-5; 11 bases are a match to TRBD2. The J segment lost 2 bases and the V segment lost 7 bases, leaving 6 bases of the junction unmatched. CDR3 length equals 15 residues. Here the CDR3 reads CASKGLAGDQETQYF. The DNA for the CDR3 is TGTGCCAGCAAAGGACTAGCGGGCGATCAAGAGACCCAGTACTTC.

The chain employs TRBV20-1 and TRBJ1-1; no firm D call. V gave up 0 bases and J gave up 8 bases, with 10 bases separating them. Germline CDR1 is DFQATT and CDR2 is SNEGSKA (reference sequence). This CDR3 is built from 12 residues. CDR3 sequence (DNA): TGCAGTGCTAGAGATCGGAGTCCGGAAGCTTTCTTT. This encodes CSARDRSPEAFF.

This rearrangement joins TRBV5-1 to TRBJ2-7; 10 positions agree with TRBD2. Trimming took 4 bases from V and 3 from J; bases not matched to a gene: 4. The CDR3 is 14 amino acids. Germline assignment: CDR1 SGHRS and CDR2 YFSETQ. The CDR3 reads CASSGLAAGYEQYF. The CDR3 DNA follows: TGCGCCAGCAGCGGACTAGCGGCCGGCTACGAGCAGTACTTC.

In this sample, this clonotype turned up many times. The rearrangement uses TRBV20-1 and TRBJ1-2; D not certain. The V end was cut by 2 bases, the J end by 5 bases, with 9 bases between. In germline, CDR1 is DFQATT, CDR2 SNEGSKA (reference sequence). The CDR3 has 12 amino acids. The CDR3 DNA reads TGCAGTGCTAGATCGGACCTTTATGGCTACACCTTC. This encodes CSARSDLYGYTF.

This chain links TRBV5-4 with TRBJ2-7; D ambiguous. Between the trimmed V and J ends, which lost 4 bases and 8 bases, there was a span of 22 bases. The length of the CDR3 is 15 residues. Germline values: CDR1 SGHNT, CDR2 YYREEE (reference sequence). This CDR3 reads CASSLPTTSSVQQYF. CDR3 bases: TGTGCCAGCAGCCTCCCAACCACGTCCTCGGTCCAGCAGTACTTC.

This clonotype was seen at least ten times. The rearrangement uses TRBV11-2 and TRBJ2-7; possibly TRBD1 for D (7 bases). Per the germline V gene, CDR1 is SGHAT and CDR2 is FQNNGV. Trimming took 3 bases from V and 11 from J, leaving 17 bases between them. The CDR3 contains 13 residues. The CDR3 region is CASSFNLDREEYF. For the CDR3, the DNA is TGTGCCAGCAGCTTTAACCTAGACAGGGAGGAGTACTTC.

This clonotype was seen ten or more times. This chain links TRBV7-2 with TRBJ2-7, with 7 bases that match TRBD1. The V and J ends lost 1 base and 2 bases, in that order; junction bases with no gene match: 5. Germline V lookup: CDR1 SGHTA, CDR2 FQGNSA. The CDR3 has 15 residues. The CDR3 loop reads CASSLGSGGPYEQYF. The CDR3 DNA is TGTGCCAGCAGCTTAGGCTCAGGGGGACCCTACGAGCAGTACTTC.

This chain connects TRBV6-5 to TRBJ2-7; weak D call: TRBD2 (5 bases). Germline V gene data show CDR1 as MNHEY and CDR2 as SVGAGI. Trimming removed 8 bases from V and 4 bases from J, with 15 bases in between. The CDR3 sequence is 13 residues long. The CDR3 DNA reads TGTGCCAGCGTTTCGTCCCGGGATTACGAGCAGTACTTC. It specifies CASVSSRDYEQYF.